Listed here is a single TCR beta chain. V trimming: 3 bases; J trimming: 6 bases; junction bases outside the gene matches: 0. Per germline, CDR1 LGHNT and CDR2 FRNRAP. This CDR3 spans 12 amino acids. As processed by the authors: The assay estimated nucleated cells by amplifying reference gene primers. The data were produced by immunoSEQ multiplex PCR, yet TCRdb's version contains in-frame clones alone and is incomplete. D and trimming were read from the DNA, whereas the V and J calls and clone size are those reported in that table. The sample lists 250,000 to 350,000 clones; roughly 90% were seen once. This record belongs to a study of blood T cell repertoires in COVID-19. Study-level background: Samples representing acute and convalescent COVID-19 were sourced from the United States, Italy and Spain.

The sequenced sample was peripheral blood. This chain joins TRBV12-5 and TRBJ1-1, with 8 bases lining up with TRBD1. This TCR was recovered from a woman aged 30 to 39 with active or convalescent COVID-19. The CDR3 loop reads CASGLQGAEAFF. The CDR3 DNA is TGTGCTAGTGGTTTACAGGGGGCTGAAGCTTTCTTT. The full variable domain, with the rest looked up from reference TRBV12-5 and TRBJ1-1, is DARVTQTPRHKVTEMGQEVTMRCQPILGHNTVFWYRQTMMQGLELLAYFRNRAPLDDSGMPKDRFSAEMPDATLATLKIQPSEPRDSAVYFCASGLQGAEAFFGQGTRLTVV.